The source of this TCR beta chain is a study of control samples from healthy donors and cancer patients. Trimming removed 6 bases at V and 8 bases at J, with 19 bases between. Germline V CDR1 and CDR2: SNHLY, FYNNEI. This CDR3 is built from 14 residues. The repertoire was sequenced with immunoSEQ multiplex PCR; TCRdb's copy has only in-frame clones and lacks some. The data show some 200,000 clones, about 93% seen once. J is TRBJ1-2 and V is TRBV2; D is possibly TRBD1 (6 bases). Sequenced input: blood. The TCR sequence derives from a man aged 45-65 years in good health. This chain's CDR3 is CASRRNSGVVGYTF. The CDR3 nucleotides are TGTGCCAGCAGGAGAAATTCAGGGGTGGTAGGCTACACCTTC.